The text below deals with one T cell receptor (beta chain). Its cognate antigen is unknown. The data are from a study of T cell responses to AZD1222 COVID-19 vaccine. Points from the study as a whole: Clonal diversity was possibly underestimated, and white British individuals and females predominated among donors.

This table comes from immunoSEQ multiplex PCR, and its TCRdb copy is limited to in-frame clones, with some not included. This table holds over 110,000 clones, roughly 89% found once. Trimming pared 2 bases from V and 3 bases from J, leaving 18 bases between. This CDR3 contains 16 residues. From germline, CDR1 is SGHKS and CDR2 YYEKEE (reference sequence). The receptor comes from an adult in good health. The specimen was peripheral blood, collected on day 0 of AZD1222 vaccination. This rearrangement joins TRBV5-5 to TRBJ2-7; D gene unclear. This CDR3 reads CASSFEQTPTHYEQYF. The CDR3 DNA reads TGTGCCAGCAGCTTTGAACAGACTCCCACTCACTACGAGCAGTACTTC.